Sequencing of this T cell receptor beta chain was carried out in a study of blood T cell repertoires in COVID-19. Study information: The cDNA or gDNA used as material had been derived from T cells, B-cell-depleted T cells, or PBMCs.

Germline V CDR1 and CDR2: MDHEN, SYDVKM. Trimming took 5 bases from V and 7 from J, leaving 8 bases between them. The CDR3 spans 11 residues. In the original analysis: For nucleated cells, counts were estimated from reference gene primer amplification. The data were produced by immunoSEQ multiplex PCR, yet TCRdb's version contains in-frame clones alone and is incomplete. From that table come the V and J calls and clone size; the DNA was used to work out D and trimming. This sample has tens of thousands of clones, with 70% to 90% found just once. V usage is TRBV28 and J usage is TRBJ1-2; a possible D gene is TRBD1 (6 bases). The clonotype was recovered from an older man with active or convalescent COVID-19. Specimen: peripheral blood. CDR3 sequence reads: CASSVGAGYTF. The CDR3 coding sequence is TGTGCCAGCAGTGTGGGGGCTGGCTACACCTTC.